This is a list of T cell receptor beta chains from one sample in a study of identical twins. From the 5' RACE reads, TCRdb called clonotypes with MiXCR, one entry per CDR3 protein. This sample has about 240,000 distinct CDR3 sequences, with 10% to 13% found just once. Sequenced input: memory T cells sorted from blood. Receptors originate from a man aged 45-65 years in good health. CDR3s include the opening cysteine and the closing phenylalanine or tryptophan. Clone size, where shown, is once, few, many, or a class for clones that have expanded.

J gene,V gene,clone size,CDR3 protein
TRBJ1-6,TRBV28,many,CASSWGTGQRNNSPLHF
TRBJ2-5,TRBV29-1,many,CSVTPSGYQETQYF
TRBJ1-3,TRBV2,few,CASTGGTVGNTIYF
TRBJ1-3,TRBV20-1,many,CSVSGVSGNTIYF
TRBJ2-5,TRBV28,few,CASDVAGGSRSQYF
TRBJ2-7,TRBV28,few,CASTGGGTYEQYF
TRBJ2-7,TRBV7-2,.,CASRNPGHSYEQYF
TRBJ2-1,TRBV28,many,CASSRDTEVYNEQFF
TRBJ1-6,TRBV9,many,CASSRDTNNSPLHF
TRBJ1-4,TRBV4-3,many,CASSPRGPGRSSTNEKLFF
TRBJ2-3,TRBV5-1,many,CASSLGTPTDTQYF
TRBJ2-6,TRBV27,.,CASSSTSSVSGANVLTF
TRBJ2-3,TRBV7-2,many,CASSPWTSPTDTQYF
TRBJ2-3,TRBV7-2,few,CASRTTSGAHTDTQYF
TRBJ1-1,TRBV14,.,CASSQYRGLKVTVYGNTEAFF
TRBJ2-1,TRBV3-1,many,CASSPYPGTGVINEQFF
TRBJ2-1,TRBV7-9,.,CASSRNTGQGGNEQFF
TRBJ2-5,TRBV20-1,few,CSATPLDSQETQYF
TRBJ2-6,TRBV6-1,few,CASTVGTGANVLTF
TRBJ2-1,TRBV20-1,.,CSARRVGLAGANEQFF
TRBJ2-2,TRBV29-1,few,CSALPSATGELFF
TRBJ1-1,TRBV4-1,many,CASSQVGRRLNTEAFF
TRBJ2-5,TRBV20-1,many,CSASLGQLGETQYF
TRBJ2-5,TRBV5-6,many,CASRRDQETQYF
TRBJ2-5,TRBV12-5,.,CASGLVGTQYF
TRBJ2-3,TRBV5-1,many,CASSLSTGALADTQYF
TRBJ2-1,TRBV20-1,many,CSARDLRASGSSYNEQFF
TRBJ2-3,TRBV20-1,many,CSATHGGDTQYF
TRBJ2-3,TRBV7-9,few,CASSLDGAFGRQYF
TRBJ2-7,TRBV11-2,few,CASSLHLTGLIEQYF
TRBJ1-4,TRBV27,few,CASAAGLWDEKLFF
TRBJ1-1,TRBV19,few,CASSERGSSGTEAFF
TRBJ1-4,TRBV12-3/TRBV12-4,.,CASSPRGHLNEKLFF
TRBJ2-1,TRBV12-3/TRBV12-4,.,CASSWGAGPYNEQFF
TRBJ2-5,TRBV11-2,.,CASTVGETQYF
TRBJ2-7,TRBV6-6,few,CARCGTELYEQYF
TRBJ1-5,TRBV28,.,CASSLLGGQGSNQPQHF
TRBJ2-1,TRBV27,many,CASTPSGTGGNEQFF
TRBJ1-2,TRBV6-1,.,CASSGGQGAPYGYTF
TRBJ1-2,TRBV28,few,CASSLGITGRLGGYTF
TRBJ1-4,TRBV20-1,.,CSAPRGANEKLFF
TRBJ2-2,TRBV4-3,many,CASSTRTGTGTGELFF
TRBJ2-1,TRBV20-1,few,CSARESGITSGRINEQFF
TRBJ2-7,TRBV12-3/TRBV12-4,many,CASSPGADEQYF
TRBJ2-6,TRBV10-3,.,CAIAPREIRSGANVLTF
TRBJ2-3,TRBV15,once,CATSRDPRTGPLGTDTQYF
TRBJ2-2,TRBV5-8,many,CASSLAQNTGELFF
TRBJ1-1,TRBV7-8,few,CASSFPGTANTEAFF
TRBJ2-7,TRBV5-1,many,CASSLEWAGSYEQYF
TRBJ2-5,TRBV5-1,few,CASSLAFRQETQYF
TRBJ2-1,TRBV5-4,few,CASSLGLAGYYNEQFF
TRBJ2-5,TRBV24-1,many,CATGTGGQETQYF
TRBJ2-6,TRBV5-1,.,CASSLGGRRGSSGANVLTF
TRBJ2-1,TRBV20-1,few,CSARDGSGSSYNEQFF